The rows below give T cell receptor beta chains drawn from one sample of a study of PD-L1 blockade in urothelial cancer. The assay was immunoSEQ multiplex PCR, and TCRdb's table has in-frame clones only and misses some. The data contain 40,000 to 45,000 clones, 82% of them singletons. The material was PBMCs, obtained around atezolizumab (anti-PD-L1) treatment. The receptors were sampled from a man aged 65 to 85 with urothelial cancer. Each CDR3 is given without its conserved first and last residue.

v_gene: TRBV5-4; j_gene: TRBJ1-4; CDR3aa: ASSSDGGLNEKLF
v_gene: TRBV2; j_gene: TRBJ2-7; CDR3aa: ASRRTGGVNEQY
v_gene: TRBV28; j_gene: TRBJ2-5; CDR3aa: ASTSEETQY
v_gene: TRBV19; j_gene: TRBJ2-2; CDR3aa: ASRKERGGLANTGELF
v_gene: TRBV5-1; j_gene: TRBJ1-2; CDR3aa: ASSKIDRAAHGYT
v_gene: TRBV29-1; j_gene: TRBJ1-1; CDR3aa: SGALNTEAF
v_gene: TRBV5-4; j_gene: TRBJ2-5; CDR3aa: ASSLLGQGERKETQY
v_gene: TRBV7-2; j_gene: TRBJ1-1; CDR3aa: ASSFRDLSTEAF
v_gene: TRBV30; j_gene: TRBJ1-3; CDR3aa: ACPQGSGNTIY
v_gene: TRBV10-1; j_gene: TRBJ1-1; CDR3aa: ASSETPSGVPEGAEAF
v_gene: TRBV6-1; j_gene: TRBJ2-2; CDR3aa: ASSGQTSRRTGELF
v_gene: TRBV7-2; j_gene: TRBJ2-5; CDR3aa: ASSLPAGLETQY
v_gene: TRBV4-2; j_gene: TRBJ2-1; CDR3aa: ASSQRLAGPNEQF
v_gene: TRBV19; j_gene: TRBJ2-1; CDR3aa: ASSPTGGVLNEQF
v_gene: TRBV30; j_gene: TRBJ1-4; CDR3aa: AWSGSVHEKLF
v_gene: TRBV30; j_gene: TRBJ2-7; CDR3aa: AWSRGYEQY
v_gene: TRBV5-6; j_gene: TRBJ1-1; CDR3aa: ASFGHPGVSTEAF
v_gene: TRBV5-1; j_gene: TRBJ2-3; CDR3aa: ASSRTSVSTDTQY
v_gene: TRBV2; j_gene: TRBJ2-5; CDR3aa: ASRGLQETQY
v_gene: TRBV5-1; j_gene: TRBJ1-1; CDR3aa: ASSLAGTDNTEAF
v_gene: TRBV6-1; j_gene: TRBJ1-1; CDR3aa: ASTPAGTVTEAF
v_gene: TRBV5-8; j_gene: TRBJ2-3; CDR3aa: ASSLYRSGRSTDTQY
v_gene: TRBV6-1; j_gene: TRBJ1-6; CDR3aa: ASMRVWDNSPLH
v_gene: TRBV30; j_gene: TRBJ1-4; CDR3aa: AWRGTGIEKLF
v_gene: TRBV5-1; j_gene: TRBJ2-1; CDR3aa: ASSPLGDRYNEQF
v_gene: TRBV27; j_gene: TRBJ1-1; CDR3aa: ASSLSYPGTEAF
v_gene: TRBV5-6; j_gene: TRBJ2-5; CDR3aa: AASGGREETQY